A selection of T cell receptor beta chains follows, all from one sample in a study of Tregs in tolerant kidney transplant recipients. Some clones are missing from TCRdb's copy, which holds only in-frame ones; the method was immunoSEQ multiplex PCR. The sample shows fewer than 100,000 clones, roughly 93% of them seen only once. The sequencing used CD4+ T cells from blood, collected before the transplant. These receptors were collected from a human donor who received a combined kidney and bone marrow transplant. Both conserved end residues are part of each CDR3. The order of the fields is clone size, D gene, V gene, J gene, CDR3 DNA, CDR3 protein. The D gene is left open where the match is weak. Only part of the rows carry a size: once, few, many, or a class if the clone is expanded.

>-|TRBD1|TRBV12-5|TRBJ1-1
TGTGCTAGTGCCCGAACAGGGGGGTGGACTGAAGCTTTCTTT
CASARTGGWTEAFF
>-|TRBD1|TRBV9|TRBJ2-7
TGTGCCAGCAGCACTTCCGTGGGACAGTGGTACGAGCAGTACTTC
CASSTSVGQWYEQYF
>few|-|TRBV6-6|TRBJ1-3
TGTGCCAGCAGTCCCCCAGGCGCTGGAAACACCATATATTTT
CASSPPGAGNTIYF
>-|-|TRBV7-6|TRBJ2-1
TGTGCCAGCAGCTCTCCAGGGTACTCCTACAATGAGCAGTTCTTC
CASSSPGYSYNEQFF
>-|TRBD1|TRBV11-2|TRBJ1-4
TGTGCCAGCAGCCCAGGGAGCAGGGGGCGGAAACTGTTTTTT
CASSPGSRGRKLFF
>-|-|TRBV30|TRBJ2-5
TGTGCCTGGAGTAGGAGGACAGCAAAAAGAGAGACCCAGTACTTC
CAWSRRTAKRETQYF
>-|-|TRBV7-8|TRBJ1-6
TGTGCCAGCAGTGCCCGGGAGGGTTCACCCCTCCACTTT
CASSAREGSPLHF
>-|TRBD2|TRBV6-5|TRBJ2-7
TGTGCCAGCAGAGCTAGCGGGGCGGGCCACGAGCAGTACTTC
CASRASGAGHEQYF
>-|TRBD1|TRBV13|TRBJ2-5
TGTGCCAGCAGCTTAGGAAAGGACAGGCAAGAGACCCAGTACTTC
CASSLGKDRQETQYF
>-|TRBD1|TRBV5-1|TRBJ1-2
TGCGCCAGCGGGGACAGTCATTCTCCTGGCTACACCTTC
CASGDSHSPGYTF
>once|-|TRBV27|TRBJ1-1
TGTGCCAGCAGTTTAAGTGCGGCGAACACTGAAGCTTTCTTT
CASSLSAANTEAFF
>-|-|TRBV7-3|TRBJ2-3
TGTGCCAGCAGCTTAAGGCGGGGCGGAGGTACAGATACGCAGTATTTT
CASSLRRGGGTDTQYF
>-|TRBD2|TRBV11-2|TRBJ2-1
TGTGCCAGCAGCCCCAGACTAGCGGGGGTTGAAGGGGTTGGCGATGAGCAGTTCTTC
CASSPRLAGVEGVGDEQFF
>-|-|TRBV27|TRBJ2-1
TGTGCCAGCAGGGTGGCAGGGAAGCTCCATGAGCAGTTCTTC
CASRVAGKLHEQFF
>-|TRBD1|TRBV19|TRBJ2-7
TGTGCCAGTAGTTTCCTCGGTGGGACAGGGCCCCACGAGCAGTACTTC
CASSFLGGTGPHEQYF
>-|TRBD1|TRBV5-1|TRBJ2-2
TGCGCCAGCAGCTCCCGGCGAGACAGGGGGGGTACCGGGGAGCTGTTTTTT
CASSSRRDRGGTGELFF
>once|TRBD1|TRBV6-1|TRBJ2-1
TGTGCCAGCAGTCCGGGACAGGGCTACAATGAGCAGTTCTTC
CASSPGQGYNEQFF
>-|-|TRBV10-3|TRBJ2-7
TGTGCCATCAGTACGCGGGGAACGACCTACGAGCAGTACTTC
CAISTRGTTYEQYF
>-|TRBD2|TRBV5-1|TRBJ2-1
TGCGCCAGCAGCTCTGGACTAGCGGGGTTCTACAATGAGCAGTTCTTC
CASSSGLAGFYNEQFF
>-|-|TRBV7-8|TRBJ1-1
TGTGCCAGCAGCTTAGCCCCCCGGGGTACGAACACTGAAGCTTTCTTT
CASSLAPRGTNTEAFF
>-|TRBD2|TRBV7-3|TRBJ2-2
TGTGCCAGCAGCCGAATGACTAGCGGGAACACCGGGGAGCTGTTTTTT
CASSRMTSGNTGELFF
>-|-|TRBV29-1|TRBJ1-2
TGCAGCGTTGAACCAGGGCTCAGGAACTATGGCTACACCTTC
CSVEPGLRNYGYTF
>-|-|TRBV29-1|TRBJ2-1
TGCAGCGTTGAACTCCGACAGGTAGTTTCACCCTACTACAATGAGCAGTTCTTC
CSVELRQVVSPYYNEQFF
>-|TRBD2|TRBV11-2|TRBJ2-5
TGTGCCAGCAGCTTAGAAGTTCCGGGACTAGCGGGAGGCGAGACCCAGTACTTC
CASSLEVPGLAGGETQYF
>-|-|TRBV6-5|TRBJ1-2
TGTGCCAGCAGCCCTACTACACGGGGTGGCTACACCTTC
CASSPTTRGGYTF
>-|TRBD1|TRBV2|TRBJ2-7
TGTGCCATCGGCCGGGACAGGGGATCCTACGAGCAGTACTTC
CAIGRDRGSYEQYF
>-|-|TRBV5-1|TRBJ2-1
TGCGCCAGCAGCTTGGTAGCCGGCAATGAGCAGTTCTTC
CASSLVAGNEQFF
>-|TRBD1|TRBV10-3|TRBJ1-2
TGTGCCATCAACAGGGGACAGGGCTTCGATGGCTACACCTTC
CAINRGQGFDGYTF
>-|TRBD1|TRBV15|TRBJ1-5
TGTGCCACCGCCCGGGACAGGGGCAATCAGCCCCAGCATTTT
CATARDRGNQPQHF
>few|-|TRBV7-9|TRBJ1-5
TGTGCCAGCAGCCGATGGACCGGGGGGCGCATGGGGGATCAGCCCCAGCATTTT
CASSRWTGGRMGDQPQHF
>-|-|TRBV7-3|TRBJ2-1
TGTGCCAGCAGCTTAACGACTAGCTACAATGAGCAGTTCTTC
CASSLTTSYNEQFF
>-|-|TRBV12-5|TRBJ1-1
TGTGCTAGTGGTTTGGGGACAGAAACTGAAGCTTTCTTT
CASGLGTETEAFF
>-|-|TRBV6-5|TRBJ1-2
TGTGCCAGCAGTGCCCGAGCCCGAGGGAGCTATGGCTACACCTTC
CASSARARGSYGYTF
>-|TRBD1|TRBV6-5|TRBJ2-7
TGTGCCAGCAGTCCTAACAGGGGGACCGGGGAGCAGTACTTC
CASSPNRGTGEQYF
>-|TRBD1|TRBV5-1|TRBJ2-5
TGCGCCAGCAGCTTGGACCCAGGGGGCCAAGAGACCCAGTACTTC
CASSLDPGGQETQYF
>-|-|TRBV9|TRBJ2-2
TGTGCCAGCAGCGTTGGACAGCAGAACACCGGGGAGCTGTTTTTT
CASSVGQQNTGELFF